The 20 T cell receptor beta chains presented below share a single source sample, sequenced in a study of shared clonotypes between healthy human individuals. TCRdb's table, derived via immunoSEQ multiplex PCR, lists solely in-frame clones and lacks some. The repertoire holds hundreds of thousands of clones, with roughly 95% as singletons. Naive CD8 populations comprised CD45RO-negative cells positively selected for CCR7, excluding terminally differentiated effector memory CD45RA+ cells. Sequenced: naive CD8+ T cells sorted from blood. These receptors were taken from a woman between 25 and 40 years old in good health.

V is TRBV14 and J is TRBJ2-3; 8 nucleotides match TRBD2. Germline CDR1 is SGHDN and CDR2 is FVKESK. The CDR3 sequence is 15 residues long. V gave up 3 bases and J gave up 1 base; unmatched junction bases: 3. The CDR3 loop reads CASSQKRGRTDTQYF. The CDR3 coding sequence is TGTGCCAGCAGCCAGAAGCGGGGGCGCACAGATACGCAGTATTTT.

This CDR3 is CASGAAGGLGTGELFF. The CDR3 coding sequence is TGCGCCAGCGGCGCAGCGGGAGGTTTGGGGACCGGGGAGCTGTTTTTT. The chain recombines TRBV10-2 with TRBJ2-2; TRBD2 matches 9 bases. The germline V gene encodes CDR1 WSHSY and CDR2 SAAADI. The CDR3 runs to 16 residues. The junction had 12 bases not matched to a gene; V was cut back by 8 bases and J by 5 bases.

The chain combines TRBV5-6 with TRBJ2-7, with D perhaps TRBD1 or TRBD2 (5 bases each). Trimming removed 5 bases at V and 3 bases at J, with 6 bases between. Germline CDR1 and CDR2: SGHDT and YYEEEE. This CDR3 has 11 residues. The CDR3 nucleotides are TGTGCCAGCAGTGGGGGCTACGAGCAGTACTTC. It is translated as CASSGGYEQYF.

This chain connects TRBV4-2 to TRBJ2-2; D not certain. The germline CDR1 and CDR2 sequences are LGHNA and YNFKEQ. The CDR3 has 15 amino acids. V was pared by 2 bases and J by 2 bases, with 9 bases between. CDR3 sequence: CASSQRLVNTGELFF. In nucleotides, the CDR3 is TGTGCCAGCAGCCAAAGATTAGTTAACACCGGGGAGCTGTTTTTT.

DNA for the CDR3: TGTGCCAGCAGCTTAGGTGGGACAGGGGACCACGAGCAGTACTTC. Its protein product is CASSLGGTGDHEQYF. The rearrangement uses TRBV13 and TRBJ2-7; 10 bases align to TRBD1. The germline V gene has CDR1 PRHDT and CDR2 FYEKMQ (reference sequence). This CDR3 contains 15 residues. V lost 0 bases, J lost 5 bases, and 4 bases stayed unmatched. The entire variable domain, with the rest obtained from reference TRBV13 and TRBJ2-7, is as follows: AAGVIQSPRHLIKEKRETATLKCYPIPRHDTVYWYQQGPGQDPQFLISFYEKMQSDKGSIPDRFSAQQFSDYHSELNMSSLELGDSALYFCASSLGGTGDHEQYFGPGTRLTVT.

The CDR3 DNA follows: TGTGCCAGCAGCGTAGACGACACCGAGGGGACTGAAGCTTTCTTT. This codes for CASSVDDTEGTEAFF. The chain employs TRBV9 and TRBJ1-1; D may be TRBD1 (5 bases). The germline gives CDR1 SGDLS, CDR2 YYNGEE. The CDR3 length is 15 residues. Trimming left V 0 bases short and J 5 bases short, with 14 bases between.

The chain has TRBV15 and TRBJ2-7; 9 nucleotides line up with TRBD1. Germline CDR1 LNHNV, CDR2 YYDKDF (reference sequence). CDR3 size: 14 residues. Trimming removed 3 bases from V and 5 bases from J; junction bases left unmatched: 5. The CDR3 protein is CATSRTTGGNEQYF. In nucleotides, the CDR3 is TGTGCCACCAGCAGGACGACAGGGGGAAACGAGCAGTACTTC.

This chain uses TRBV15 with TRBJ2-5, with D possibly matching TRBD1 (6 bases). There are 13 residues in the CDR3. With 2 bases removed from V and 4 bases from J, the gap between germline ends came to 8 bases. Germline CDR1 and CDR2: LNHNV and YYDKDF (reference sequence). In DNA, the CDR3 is TGTGCCACCAGCAGACAGGGGTTAGAGACCCAGTACTTC. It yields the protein CATSRQGLETQYF.

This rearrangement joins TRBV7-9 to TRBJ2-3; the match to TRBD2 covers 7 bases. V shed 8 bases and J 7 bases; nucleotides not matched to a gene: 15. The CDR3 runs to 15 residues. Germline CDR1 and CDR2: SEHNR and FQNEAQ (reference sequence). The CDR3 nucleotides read TGTGCCAGCGCCGAGGCGGGAGCGGGTGTAAATACGCAGTATTTT. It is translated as CASAEAGAGVNTQYF.

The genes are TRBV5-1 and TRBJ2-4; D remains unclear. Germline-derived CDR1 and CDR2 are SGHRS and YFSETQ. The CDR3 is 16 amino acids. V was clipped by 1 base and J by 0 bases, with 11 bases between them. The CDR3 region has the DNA TGCGCCAGCAGCTTGAACGGTCTGGAAGCCAAAAACATTCAGTACTTC. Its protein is CASSLNGLEAKNIQYF. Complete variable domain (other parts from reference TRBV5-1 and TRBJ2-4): KAGVTQTPRYLIKTRGQQVTLSCSPISGHRSVSWYQQTPGQGLQFLFEYFSETQRNKGNFPGRFSGRQFSNSRSEMNVSTLELGDSALYLCASSLNGLEAKNIQYFGAGTRLSVL.

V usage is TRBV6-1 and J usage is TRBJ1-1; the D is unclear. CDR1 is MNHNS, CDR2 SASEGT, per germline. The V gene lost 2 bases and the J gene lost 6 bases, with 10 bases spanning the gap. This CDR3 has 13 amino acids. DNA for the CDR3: TGTGCCAGCAGTGAAAGAATCGGGTCTGAAGCTTTCTTT. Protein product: CASSERIGSEAFF.

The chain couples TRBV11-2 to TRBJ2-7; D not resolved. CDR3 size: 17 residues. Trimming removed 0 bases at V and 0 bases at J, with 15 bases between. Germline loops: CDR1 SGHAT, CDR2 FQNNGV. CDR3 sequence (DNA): TGTGCCAGCAGCTTAGATAGTCTGGCCTGGGGCTCCTACGAGCAGTACTTC. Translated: CASSLDSLAWGSYEQYF.

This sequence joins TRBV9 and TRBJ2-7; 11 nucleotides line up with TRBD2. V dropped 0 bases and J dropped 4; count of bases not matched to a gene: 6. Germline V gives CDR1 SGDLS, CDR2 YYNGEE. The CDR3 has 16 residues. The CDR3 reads CASSVASTSGSYEQYF. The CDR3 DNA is TGTGCCAGCAGCGTAGCTTCAACTAGCGGGAGTTACGAGCAGTACTTC.

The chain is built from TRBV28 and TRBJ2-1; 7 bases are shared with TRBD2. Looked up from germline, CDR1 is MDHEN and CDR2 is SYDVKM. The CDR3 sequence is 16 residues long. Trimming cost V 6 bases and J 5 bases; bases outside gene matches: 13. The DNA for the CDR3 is TGTGCCAGCAGCCACCTTGGGGAGGGTGGGGACAATGAGCAGTTCTTC. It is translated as CASSHLGEGGDNEQFF.

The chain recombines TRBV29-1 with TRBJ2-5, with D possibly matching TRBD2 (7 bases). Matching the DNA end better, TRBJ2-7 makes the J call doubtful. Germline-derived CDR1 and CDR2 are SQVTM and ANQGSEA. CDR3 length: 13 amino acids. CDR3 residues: CSVVRGATYEQYF. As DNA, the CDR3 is TGCAGCGTTGTACGGGGGGCCACCTACGAGCAGTACTTC.

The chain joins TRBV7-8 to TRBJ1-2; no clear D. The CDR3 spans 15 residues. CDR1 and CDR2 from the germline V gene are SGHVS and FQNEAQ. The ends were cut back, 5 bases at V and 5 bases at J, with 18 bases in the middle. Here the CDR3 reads CASSPEMGGGYGYTF. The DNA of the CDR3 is TGTGCCAGCAGCCCCGAGATGGGCGGAGGATATGGCTACACCTTC.

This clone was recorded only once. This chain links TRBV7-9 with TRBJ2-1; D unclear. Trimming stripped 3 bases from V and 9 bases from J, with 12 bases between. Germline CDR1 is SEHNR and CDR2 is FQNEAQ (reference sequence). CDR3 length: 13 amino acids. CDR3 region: CASSLESQVEQFF. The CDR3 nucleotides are TGTGCCAGCAGCTTGGAGTCGCAGGTTGAGCAGTTCTTC.

The CDR3 coding sequence is TGTGCCAGCAGTCCGCCTTTGGGTGGAGCTTTCTTT. Residues: CASSPPLGGAFF. This sequence joins TRBV27 and TRBJ1-1; no definite D call. The V gene lost 5 bases and the J gene lost 10 bases, with 14 bases spanning the gap. The CDR3 consists of 12 residues. Germline V lookup: CDR1 MNHEY, CDR2 SMNVEV (reference sequence).

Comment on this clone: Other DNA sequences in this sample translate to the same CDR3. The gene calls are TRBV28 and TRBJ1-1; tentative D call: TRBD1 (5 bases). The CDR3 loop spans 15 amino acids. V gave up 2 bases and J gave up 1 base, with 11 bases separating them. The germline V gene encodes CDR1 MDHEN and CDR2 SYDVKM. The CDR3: CASSLLSGGNTEAFF. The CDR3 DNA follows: TGTGCCAGCAGTTTACTCTCGGGGGGGAACACTGAAGCTTTCTTT.

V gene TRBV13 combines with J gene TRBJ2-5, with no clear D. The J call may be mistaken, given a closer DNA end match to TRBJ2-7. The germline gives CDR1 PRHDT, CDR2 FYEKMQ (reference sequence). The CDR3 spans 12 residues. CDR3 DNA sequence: TGTGCCAGCAGCAGCAGCTCCTACGAGCAGTACTTC. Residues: CASSSSSYEQYF.